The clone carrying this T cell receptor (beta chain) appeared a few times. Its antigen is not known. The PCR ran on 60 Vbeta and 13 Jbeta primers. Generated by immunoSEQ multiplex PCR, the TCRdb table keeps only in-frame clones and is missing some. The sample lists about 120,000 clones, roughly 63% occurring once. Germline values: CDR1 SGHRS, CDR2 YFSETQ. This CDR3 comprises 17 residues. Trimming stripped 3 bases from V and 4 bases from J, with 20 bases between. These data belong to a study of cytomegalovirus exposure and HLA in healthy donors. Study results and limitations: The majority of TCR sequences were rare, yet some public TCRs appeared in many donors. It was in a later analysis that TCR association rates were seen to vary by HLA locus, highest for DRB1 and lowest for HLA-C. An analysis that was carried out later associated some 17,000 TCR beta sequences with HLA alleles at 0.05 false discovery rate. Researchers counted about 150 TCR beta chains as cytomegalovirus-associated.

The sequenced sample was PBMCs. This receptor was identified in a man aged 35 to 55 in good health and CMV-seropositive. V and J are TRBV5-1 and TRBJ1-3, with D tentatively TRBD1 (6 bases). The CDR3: CASSSTAQGVMGNTIYF. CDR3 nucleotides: TGCGCCAGCAGCTCAACCGCACAGGGAGTAATGGGAAACACCATATATTTT.